The present T cell receptor beta chain was sequenced within a study of CD8 T cells in ankylosing spondylitis (TCRdb year 2017). About the full investigation: To find TCR variants linked to disease, the study profiled T cell receptor beta repertoires in ankylosing spondylitis patients and healthy donors. The full study cohort comprised about 23 ankylosing spondylitis patients and 110 or so healthy donors. Samples of peripheral blood were taken, and for ankylosing spondylitis patients, synovial fluid was collected as well. What the work shows at the level of the full study, not this receptor alone: Some of the motif variants had been reported before in the synovial fluid and blood of reactive arthritis patients, a finding that suggests common disease-initiation mechanisms. The disease-linked clones showed a CD8+ phenotype and occurred at relatively low frequencies in peripheral blood. The disease-linked clones were reported to be significantly enriched in matched synovial fluid samples from ankylosing spondylitis patients. A TCR beta motif made up of 7 to 9 highly homologous amino acid variants appeared to be characteristic of blood from ankylosing spondylitis patients.

There are many counts of this clonotype. The antigen it binds to is not known. The record has no base qualities; no much larger clone is one base away. CDR1 is given as ENHRY and CDR2 as SYGVKD, both from the germline V gene. The CDR3, from cysteine to phenylalanine, totals 18 residues. Only the CDR3 portion is preserved as DNA: 54 bases, with reading frame beginning at the first base. V is trimmed back by 10 bases and J by 0 bases, and the junction contains 16 bases that no gene match accounts for. The sequencer listed for this sample is Illumina HiSeq 2500. Quantitative 5'-RACE with molecular barcodes was the method used to prepare the TCR beta libraries. Concerning the study's data processing: A new computational method based on a probabilistic model of VDJ rearrangement was used to identify disease-linked TCR variants. TCRdb applied fastp at Q25 and MiXCR to the public reads, then kept only in-frame beta chains. Entries that share a CDR3 protein sequence are merged under the most common genes and DNA. These V and J calls rely on TCRdb rather than the paper's analysis. In all, the sample holds 39,000 or so distinct CDR3 sequences, and about a tenth of those were seen once. Of the sample, approximately 15% is held by the ten largest clones.

This TCR derives from a male donor with ankylosing spondylitis or in good health (not recorded which). The receptor chain draws on TRBV10-3 and TRBJ2-1, with TRBD2 matching 9 junction bases. Sequencing used blood, either unsorted or a sorted T cell fraction (not recorded which). The nucleotide sequence reads TGTGCCACCACCTCCGTAGCGGGAGAGGAAAGCTCCTACAATGAGCAGTTCTTC. Translated, this gives CATTSVAGEESSYNEQFF.